This record concerns one T cell receptor beta chain sequence. The sample is drawn from a study of blood T cell repertoires in COVID-19. In the study overall: Specimens from acute and convalescent COVID-19 originated in the United States, Italy and Spain. PBMCs, B-cell-depleted T cells, or T cells provided the cDNA or gDNA that made up the material.

Under the authors' procedure: The authors estimated nucleated cell counts from reference gene primer amplification. The method was immunoSEQ multiplex PCR; TCRdb's version includes in-frame clones alone and lacks a portion of them. V and J calls and clone size are as listed in that table; D and trimming were resolved from the DNA. The data contain around 260,000 clones, roughly 80% of them singletons. What was sequenced was peripheral blood. The TCR originated in a woman aged 45-59 years who had recovered from COVID-19.

The CDR3 loop is CASSLERLGHSYEQYF. As DNA, the CDR3 is TGTGCCAGCAGCTTAGAAAGACTAGGACACTCCTACGAGCAGTACTTC. The chain employs TRBV11-2 and TRBJ2-7, with D perhaps matching TRBD2 (6 bases). The germline V gene has CDR1 SGHAT and CDR2 FQNNGV. The CDR3 extends over 16 amino acids. The V and J ends lost 0 bases and 0 bases respectively, with 12 bases between them.